This TCR beta chain appears in the sequencing data of a study of response to subunit inactivated influenza vaccine. This clonotype was detected only a few times. TCRdb reprocessed the RT-PCR reads via MiXCR and lists one record per CDR3 protein. The sample carries 560,000 or so distinct CDR3 sequences, about 8% recorded once. The receptor's source is a man in his fifties or sixties who received an inactivated influenza vaccine. Sequencing used PBMCs from blood, obtained less than 30 months after vaccination.

CDR3 DNA sequence: TGTGCCAGCAGCCGCTGGATTCCAGATACGCAGTATTTT. This sequence encodes CASSRWIPDTQYF. The chain recombines TRBV7-2 with TRBJ2-3; D unclear. The CDR3 extends over 13 amino acids. Germline loops: CDR1 SGHTA, CDR2 FQGNSA. Trimming took off 5 bases at V and 4 bases at J, with 10 bases between the two ends.